This TCR beta chain is from a study of monozygotic twins with inflammatory bowel disease. The CDR3 length is 16 residues. Germline V gives CDR1 SGDLS, CDR2 YYNGEE. TCRalpha and TCRbeta cDNA underwent two nested PCRs of roughly 17 and 9 cycles. TCRdb reprocessed the 5' RACE reads, with one entry per CDR3 protein and no DNA. This listing includes just over 300,000 distinct CDR3 sequences. This TCR was sampled from a human donor with ulcerative colitis or Crohn's disease, or a healthy co-twin of an affected twin (not recorded which). The chain uses TRBV9 and TRBJ2-3; TCRdb calls TRBD2, which cannot be checked without DNA. The sequenced sample consisted of blood. The CDR3 here is CASSRGTSGYTDTQYF. Complete variable domain (other parts from reference TRBV9 and TRBJ2-3): DSGVTQTPKHLITATGQRVTLRCSPRSGDLSVYWYQQSLDQGLQFLIQYYNGEERAKGNILERFSAQQFPDLHSELNLSSLELGDSALYFCASSRGTSGYTDTQYFGPGTRLTVL.